This T cell receptor (gamma chain) was captured by sequencing in a study of γδ T cells in repeated Plasmodium falciparum infection. Study-level information: Donors were malaria-exposed Malian children or age- and gender-matched Australian children. Broader study findings: Vgamma9/Vdelta2+ repertoires stayed stably polyclonal over time and infection. Compared with Australian children, Malian Vdelta2-negative repertoires seemed more clonal, less diverse, less shared.

Turning to this clone: Its antigen is not known. TCRdb shows a much larger clone's protein in place of this DNA's translation, and the two differ at residue 8, likely through a read error; the protein shown is translated from the DNA.

V was pared by 1 base and J by 5 bases, with 5 bases of the junction left unmatched. Germline V lookup: CDR1 EGSTGY, CDR2 YDSYTSSV. This CDR3 has 13 residues. Bulk repertoires came from Vgamma9/Vdelta2+ or Vdelta2-negative gammadelta T cells flow-sorted from PBMC. Each sorted gammadelta sample had TRG and TRD chains sequenced. TCRdb redid the clone calls on the multiplex PCR reads with CATT. The sample records approximately 26,000 gamma-chain clones, under 3% being singletons. The sample consisted of gamma-delta T cells from blood. The chain links TRGV4 to TRGJ1 or TRGJ2. Here the J gene came from matching the DNA to germline, since TCRdb omits it. This TCR came from a pool of human donors (malaria-infected and uninfected, not separated). The DNA for the CDR3 is TGTGCCACCTGGGATGGTTCCGATTATAAGAAACTCTTT. Translating gives CATWDGSDYKKLF.